This record covers a single T cell receptor beta chain. Its antigen is not known. The data stem from a study of cytomegalovirus exposure and HLA in healthy donors. V lost 7 bases to trimming and J lost 6 bases; unmatched junction nucleotides: 3. CDR3 length: 11 amino acids. Germline assignment: CDR1 SQVTM and CDR2 ANQGSEA. PCR primers comprised 60 Vbeta and 13 Jbeta primers. Assay used: immunoSEQ multiplex PCR; TCRdb lists only in-frame clones, some missing. The sample comprises over 150,000 clones, around 75% of which are singletons, and about 2.7% rests with the top ten. Study-level points and caveats: Investigators reported approximately 150 TCR beta chains as tied to cytomegalovirus. Presence/absence analyses assumed roughly uniform sequencing depth across donors. Later work showed greater clonal expansion in HLA-associated TCR beta chains than in equally common others. CMV serostatus stood as the only immune exposure information on hand.

This chain uses TRBV29-1 with TRBJ2-1; 7 bases are shared with TRBD2. Material: PBMCs. The origin of this receptor is a woman aged 45-65 years in good health and CMV-seropositive. The CDR3 bases are TGCAGCGGCGGGGGTTTCAATGAGCAGTTCTTC. It translates to CSGGGFNEQFF.